Below, 30 T cell receptor beta chains from the same sample are listed, as sequenced in a study of graft-versus-host responses after intestinal transplantation. Lymphocytes from graft epithelium and lamina propria were isolated. Produced via immunoSEQ multiplex PCR; TCRdb's table is partial and in-frame only. The sample lists about 15,000 clones; roughly 60% were seen once. The sequences come from ileum tissue, collected 524 days after transplant. These receptors all come from a human patient who received an intestinal transplant, so some T cells may come from the graft donor.

V usage is TRBV19 and J usage is TRBJ1-2; TRBD1 aligns across 10 bases. Germline V CDR1 and CDR2: LNHDA, SQIVND (reference sequence). The CDR3 contains 14 residues. Germline trimming cut 3 bases from V and 8 bases from J; bases unmatched to any gene: 6. CDR3 DNA: TGTGCCAGTAGTATGGACAGGGGGAGTCCAGGCTACACCTTC. It yields the protein CASSMDRGSPGYTF.

The J gene is TRBJ2-1, the V gene TRBV29-1; D perhaps matches TRBD1 (6 bases). Trimming removed 6 bases at V and 1 base at J, with 10 bases between. The length of the CDR3 is 13 residues. Per the germline V gene, CDR1 is SQVTM and CDR2 is ANQGSEA. For the CDR3, the DNA is TGCAGCGTGACCACAGGGTCCTACAATGAGCAGTTCTTC. It is translated as CSVTTGSYNEQFF.

The gene calls are TRBV27 and TRBJ1-4; 10 nucleotides align to TRBD1. The V gene end was trimmed by 4 bases and the J gene end by 8 bases; junction bases not matched to a gene: 7. CDR1 and CDR2 from the germline V gene are MNHEY and SMNVEV (reference sequence). The CDR3 contains 15 residues. The CDR3 here is CASSSGQGVLEKLFF. The CDR3 region has the DNA TGTGCCAGCAGTTCCGGACAGGGGGTCTTGGAAAAACTGTTTTTT.

V is TRBV29-1 and J is TRBJ2-5, with D perhaps TRBD2 (6 bases). The CDR3 contains 14 residues. Trimming left V 4 bases short and J 0 bases short, with 12 bases between. Looked up from germline, CDR1 is SQVTM and CDR2 is ANQGSEA. The CDR3 loop reads CSVGRASYQETQYF. DNA for the CDR3: TGCAGCGTTGGGAGGGCTTCGTACCAAGAGACCCAGTACTTC.

The CDR3 protein is CASSQDERQGGTDTQYF. The DNA for the CDR3 is TGCGCCAGCAGCCAAGATGAGCGACAGGGGGGGACAGATACGCAGTATTTT. This chain joins TRBV4-3 and TRBJ2-3, with TRBD1 matching 9 bases. The CDR3 length is 17 residues. Per germline, CDR1 LGHNA and CDR2 YSLEER. Trimming at V came to 0 bases and at J to 3 bases, leaving 7 bases not matched to a gene.

This clone was found a few times. The rearrangement uses TRBV5-1 and TRBJ2-7, with a weak D call TRBD2 (5 bases). Trimming cost V 0 bases and J 3 bases, with 13 bases left between them. Germline CDR1 and CDR2: SGHRS and YFSETQ. CDR3 size: 15 residues. The CDR3: CASSLGPPGNYEQYF. The CDR3 region has the DNA TGCGCCAGCAGCTTGGGGCCACCGGGAAACTACGAGCAGTACTTC. The variable domain in full, with the rest retrieved from reference TRBV5-1 and TRBJ2-7, is KAGVTQTPRYLIKTRGQQVTLSCSPISGHRSVSWYQQTPGQGLQFLFEYFSETQRNKGNFPGRFSGRQFSNSRSEMNVSTLELGDSALYLCASSLGPPGNYEQYFGPGTRLTVT.

The rearrangement uses TRBV6-1 and TRBJ1-5; no clear D. Germline lookup yields CDR1 MNHNS and CDR2 SASEGT. Trimming cost V 6 bases and J 0 bases, with 12 bases left between them. The CDR3 totals 15 residues. The CDR3, as DNA: TGTGCCAGCAGGCGGGTTGGGGTTAGCAATCAGCCCCAGCATTTT. Translation gives CASRRVGVSNQPQHF.

J is TRBJ2-1 and V is TRBV10-3; 10 bases agree with TRBD2. Germline V lookup: CDR1 ENHRY, CDR2 SYGVKD. This CDR3 contains 12 residues. Trimming took 8 bases from V and 5 from J; bases not matched to a gene: 0. The CDR3 DNA reads as TGTGCCATCGGACTAGCGGACAATGAGCAGTTCTTC. The encoded protein is CAIGLADNEQFF.

The chain carries TRBV27 and TRBJ2-2, with D perhaps TRBD1 (6 bases). V lost 6 bases, J lost 6 bases, and 17 bases lay in between. CDR3 length equals 15 residues. Germline V gene data show CDR1 as MNHEY and CDR2 as SMNVEV (reference sequence). DNA of the CDR3: TGTGCCAGCAGAATGTGGACAGATAGAGCCGGGGAGCTGTTTTTT. Protein sequence: CASRMWTDRAGELFF.

This clone came up a few times. The rearrangement links TRBV7-9 to TRBJ1-3; the match to TRBD1 covers 7 bases. Looked up from germline, CDR1 is SEHNR and CDR2 is FQNEAQ (reference sequence). This CDR3 contains 19 residues. V lost 5 bases, J lost 0 bases, and 16 bases stayed unmatched. Here the CDR3 reads CASSPGDRDPMISGNTIYF. The CDR3 bases are TGTGCCAGCAGCCCCGGAGACAGGGACCCAATGATCTCTGGAAACACCATATATTTT. The entire variable domain, with the rest obtained from reference TRBV7-9 and TRBJ1-3, is as follows: DTGVSQNPRHKITKRGQNVTFRCDPISEHNRLYWYRQTLGQGPEFLTYFQNEAQLEKSRLLSDRFSAERPKGSFSTLEIQRTEQGDSAMYLCASSPGDRDPMISGNTIYFGEGSWLTVV.

V gene TRBV27 combines with J gene TRBJ2-1, with 7 bases identical to TRBD2. V shed 3 bases, J shed 5 bases, and the junction held 7 bases outside the gene matches. CDR3 length equals 15 residues. Germline-derived CDR1 and CDR2 are MNHEY and SMNVEV (reference sequence). CDR3 nucleotide sequence: TGTGCCAGCAGTTTGGGACTACCCGCTGACAATGAGCAGTTCTTC. It is translated as CASSLGLPADNEQFF.

This clone was seen more than once but under ten times. The chain is built from TRBV6-5 and TRBJ2-1; TRBD2 matches at 8 bases. The CDR3 length is 13 residues. V trimming: 5 bases; J trimming: 12 bases; junction bases outside the gene matches: 9. Germline CDR1 and CDR2: MNHEY and SVGAGI. The CDR3 region is CASSATGLAGQFF. The DNA of the CDR3 is TGTGCCAGCAGTGCCACTGGACTAGCTGGGCAGTTCTTC.

The CDR3 spells CASSSARTSGGAWDEQFF. Written as DNA, the CDR3 is TGTGCCAGCAGCTCCGCCAGGACTAGCGGGGGGGCCTGGGATGAGCAGTTCTTC. V is TRBV5-6 and J is TRBJ2-1, with 15 bases that match TRBD2. CDR3 size: 18 residues. Trimming at V came to 3 bases and at J to 8 bases, leaving 12 bases not matched to a gene. Germline V gives CDR1 SGHDT, CDR2 YYEEEE.

The chain has TRBV4-3 and TRBJ2-5, with 12 positions matching TRBD2. The CDR3 extends over 14 amino acids. Per germline, CDR1 LGHNA and CDR2 YSLEER. After removal of 4 bases from V and 4 bases from J, the junction contained 1 base not matched to a gene. CDR3 loop: CASSPTSGGETQYF. The CDR3 DNA reads as TGCGCCAGCAGCCCGACTAGCGGGGGAGAGACCCAGTACTTC.

The chain recombines TRBV2 with TRBJ1-2; a possible D gene is TRBD1 (5 bases). From germline, CDR1 is SNHLY and CDR2 FYNNEI. The CDR3 length is 15 residues. Trimming left V 4 bases short and J 7 bases short, with 19 bases between. The CDR3 sequence: CASSGPAGPDGGYTF. The CDR3 DNA reads TGTGCCAGCAGTGGGCCGGCAGGGCCGGACGGTGGCTACACCTTC.

V gene TRBV2 combines with J gene TRBJ1-6; TRBD1 agrees at 8 bases. This CDR3 comprises 14 residues. Per the germline V gene, CDR1 is SNHLY and CDR2 is FYNNEI. The trim removed 7 bases at V and 8 bases at J, leaving 7 bases unmatched. The DNA for the CDR3 is TGTGCCAGCACCGAAGACAGGGGTGATTCACCCCTCCACTTT. It is translated as CASTEDRGDSPLHF.

This clone appeared a few times. The chain joins TRBV18 to TRBJ1-1; 9 nucleotides align to TRBD1. Germline assignment: CDR1 KGHSH and CDR2 LQKENI. The junction had 10 bases not matched to a gene; V was cut back by 6 bases and J by 11 bases. The length of the CDR3 is 13 residues. The CDR3 DNA is TGTGCCAGCTCCCCGACGCGGGACAGGGAGGCTTTCTTT. Amino acid sequence: CASSPTRDREAFF.

This chain connects TRBV19 to TRBJ1-4; possibly TRBD1 for D (6 bases). Germline V gene lookup returns CDR1 LNHDA and CDR2 SQIVND (reference sequence). Trimming removed 4 bases at V and 3 bases at J, with 12 bases between. The CDR3 runs to 15 residues. Written as DNA, the CDR3 is TGTGCCAGTAGTAGCCAGGGGCTGGCTAATGAAAAACTGTTTTTT. Amino acids: CASSSQGLANEKLFF.

The chain employs TRBV27 and TRBJ2-3, with D hard to call. CDR3 length equals 15 residues. Between the trimmed V and J ends, which lost 5 bases and 0 bases, there was a span of 12 bases. Germline V gene lookup returns CDR1 MNHEY and CDR2 SMNVEV (reference sequence). Here the CDR3 reads CASSPAGPSTDTQYF. As DNA, the CDR3 is TGTGCCAGCAGTCCGGCAGGCCCTAGCACAGATACGCAGTATTTT.

The chain employs TRBV7-9 and TRBJ1-3, with 7 bases aligning to TRBD1. The CDR3 length is 15 residues. Germline-derived CDR1 and CDR2 are SEHNR and FQNEAQ (reference sequence). With V trimmed by 3 bases and J by 3 bases, 5 bases remained unmatched. For the CDR3, the DNA is TGTGCCAGCAGCTTCGGGACAGAGAGTGGAAACACCATATATTTT. Its protein product is CASSFGTESGNTIYF.

The count of this clone is one. This chain connects TRBV5-1 to TRBJ2-7; 7 bases line up with TRBD1. This CDR3 spans 15 amino acids. CDR1 is SGHRS and CDR2 is YFSETQ in the germline V gene. The ends lost 3 bases at V and 3 bases at J; junction bases unmatched: 9. For the CDR3, the DNA is TGCGCCAGCAGCTCAACCGGGACAGCTTACTACGAGCAGTACTTC. Residues: CASSSTGTAYYEQYF. The full variable domain, its missing parts supplied by reference TRBV5-1 and TRBJ2-7, is KAGVTQTPRYLIKTRGQQVTLSCSPISGHRSVSWYQQTPGQGLQFLFEYFSETQRNKGNFPGRFSGRQFSNSRSEMNVSTLELGDSALYLCASSSTGTAYYEQYFGPGTRLTVT.

V usage is TRBV10-2 and J usage is TRBJ2-7; 8 bases fit TRBD1. After removal of 0 bases from V and 1 base from J, the junction contained 2 bases not matched to a gene. This CDR3 is built from 15 residues. CDR1 and CDR2 (germline): WSHSY, SAAADI. CDR3 in DNA: TGCGCCAGCAGTGAGTCGCGACAGGGGTCCTACGAGCAGTACTTC. Protein: CASSESRQGSYEQYF.

This chain connects TRBV15 to TRBJ2-3, with D hard to call. CDR1 is LNHNV and CDR2 is YYDKDF in the germline V gene (reference sequence). Trimming left V 5 bases short and J 11 bases short, with 14 bases between. The CDR3 totals 12 residues. CDR3 DNA sequence: TGTGCCACCAGCCCTTCGTCCCTCTGGCAGTATTTT. It specifies CATSPSSLWQYF.

This clone was counted only a few times. The chain couples TRBV6-4 to TRBJ2-1; 15 nucleotides agree with TRBD2. Germline V gives CDR1 MRHNA, CDR2 SNTAGT. Unmatched junction bases numbered 1, after V lost 6 bases and J lost 4 bases. This CDR3 spans 15 amino acids. For the CDR3, the DNA is TGTGCCAGCAGCGGGACTAGCGGGGGGTACAATGAGCAGTTCTTC. It encodes CASSGTSGGYNEQFF.

The V and J genes are TRBV2 and TRBJ1-1; D is possibly TRBD1 (6 bases). Germline loops: CDR1 SNHLY, CDR2 FYNNEI. The CDR3 runs to 10 residues. Trimming took 9 bases from V and 8 from J, leaving 10 bases between them. CDR3 in amino acids: CARIGTEAFF. For the CDR3, the DNA is TGTGCCAGAATCGGGACAGAAGCTTTCTTT.

This clone was counted a few times. This chain connects TRBV5-1 to TRBJ1-1; weak D call: TRBD1 (5 bases). The CDR3 is 14 amino acids. Germline CDR1 and CDR2: SGHRS and YFSETQ. Trimming shortened V by 1 base and J by 5 bases, and 12 bases separated the two germline ends. The CDR3 nucleotides are TGCGCCAGCAGCTTGACACAGGTGGGGACTGAAGCTTTCTTT. Amino acid sequence: CASSLTQVGTEAFF.

V usage is TRBV29-1 and J usage is TRBJ1-1, with 9 bases aligning to TRBD1. The CDR3 totals 14 residues. V was clipped by 6 bases and J by 7 bases; unmatched bases: 12. The V gene's germline CDR1 is SQVTM and CDR2 ANQGSEA. CDR3 sequence (DNA): TGCAGCGTGGGGAGACAGGGGGAATCCATTGAAGCTTTCTTT. Protein product: CSVGRQGESIEAFF.

This clone was recorded a few times. The chain joins TRBV6-5 to TRBJ1-3, with D unresolved. V lost 6 bases, J lost 4 bases, and 16 bases lay in between. The CDR3 length is 15 residues. The germline V gene has CDR1 MNHEY and CDR2 SVGAGI. The CDR3 sequence is CASSSQRSEGNTIYF. CDR3 DNA sequence: TGTGCCAGCAGCTCCCAGCGCTCCGAGGGAAACACCATATATTTT.

The chain is built from TRBV5-6 and TRBJ2-6; 7 bases align to TRBD1. The V gene's germline CDR1 is SGHDT and CDR2 YYEEEE. There are 18 residues in the CDR3. V was pared by 3 bases and J by 0 bases, with 9 bases of the junction left unmatched. The CDR3 spells CASSSYRGSSSGANVLTF. The CDR3 nucleotides are TGTGCCAGCAGCTCCTACAGGGGATCCAGCTCTGGGGCCAACGTCCTGACTTTC.

The chain links TRBV28 to TRBJ2-7; D is uncertain. Germline-derived CDR1 and CDR2 are MDHEN and SYDVKM. The CDR3 totals 15 residues. The V and J ends lost 8 bases and 4 bases respectively, with 21 bases between them. The CDR3 reads CASCSLMISSYEQYF. CDR3 sequence (DNA): TGTGCCAGCTGCTCGCTCATGATTAGTTCTTACGAGCAGTACTTC.